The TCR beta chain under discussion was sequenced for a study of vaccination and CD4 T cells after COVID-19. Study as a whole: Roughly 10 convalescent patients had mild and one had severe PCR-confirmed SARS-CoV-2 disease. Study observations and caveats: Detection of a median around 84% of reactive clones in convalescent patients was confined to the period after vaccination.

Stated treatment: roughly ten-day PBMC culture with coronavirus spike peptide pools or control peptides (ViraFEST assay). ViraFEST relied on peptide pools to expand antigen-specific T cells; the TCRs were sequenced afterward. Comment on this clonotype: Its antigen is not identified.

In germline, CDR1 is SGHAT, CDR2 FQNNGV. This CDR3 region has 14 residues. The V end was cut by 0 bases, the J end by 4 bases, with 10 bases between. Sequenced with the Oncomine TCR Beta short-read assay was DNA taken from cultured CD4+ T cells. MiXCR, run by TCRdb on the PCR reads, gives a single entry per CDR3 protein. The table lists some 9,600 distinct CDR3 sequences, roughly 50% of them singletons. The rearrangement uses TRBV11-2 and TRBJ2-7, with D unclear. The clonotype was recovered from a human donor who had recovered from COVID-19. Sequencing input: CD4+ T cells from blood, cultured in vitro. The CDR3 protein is CASSLDSPPYEQYF. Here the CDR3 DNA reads TGTGCCAGCAGCTTAGATTCCCCACCTTACGAGCAGTACTTC. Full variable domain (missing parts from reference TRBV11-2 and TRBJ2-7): EAGVAQSPRYKIIEKRQSVAFWCNPISGHATLYWYQQILGQGPKLLIQFQNNGVVDDSQLPKDRFSAERLKGVDSTLKIQPAKLEDSAVYLCASSLDSPPYEQYFGPGTRLTVT.